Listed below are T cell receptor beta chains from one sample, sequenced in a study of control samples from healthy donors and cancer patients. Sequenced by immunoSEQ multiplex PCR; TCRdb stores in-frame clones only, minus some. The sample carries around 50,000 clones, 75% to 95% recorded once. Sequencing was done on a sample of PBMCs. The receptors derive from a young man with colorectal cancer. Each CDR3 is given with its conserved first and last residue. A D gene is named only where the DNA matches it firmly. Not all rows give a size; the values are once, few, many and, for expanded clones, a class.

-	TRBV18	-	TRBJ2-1	CASSPPVHIYNEQFF	TGTGCCAGCTCACCACCTGTACACATCTACAATGAGCAGTTCTTC
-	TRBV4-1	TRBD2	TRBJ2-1	CASSQGRSGGVSYNEQFF	TGCGCCAGCAGCCAGGGACGTAGCGGGGGGGTCTCCTACAATGAGCAGTTCTTC
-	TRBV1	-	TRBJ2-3	CTSSPTGLAGGECTDTQYF	TGCACCAGCAGCCCTACGGGACTAGCGGGGGGAGAATGCACAGATACGCAGTATTTT
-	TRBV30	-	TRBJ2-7	CAWSLTTGGEQYF	TGTGCCTGGAGCCTCACCACCGGGGGCGAGCAGTACTTC
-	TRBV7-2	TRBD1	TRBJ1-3	CASSPGGNTIYF	TGTGCCAGCAGCCCAGGGGGGAACACCATATATTTT
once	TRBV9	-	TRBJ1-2	CASSPQNWGGYTF	TGTGCCAGCAGCCCCCAGAATTGGGGTGGCTACACCTTC
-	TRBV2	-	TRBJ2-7	CATQGTFSYEQYF	TGTGCCACCCAGGGCACTTTCTCCTACGAGCAGTACTTC
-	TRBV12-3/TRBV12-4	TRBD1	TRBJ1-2	CASSLTGVDGYTF	TGTGCCAGCAGTCTCACAGGGGTGGATGGCTACACCTTC
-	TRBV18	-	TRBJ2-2	CASSPRVKDTGELFF	TGTGCCAGCTCACCCCGGGTAAAGGACACCGGGGAGCTGTTTTTT
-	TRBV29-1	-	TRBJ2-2	CSVDKGTGELFF	TGCAGCGTGGACAAGGGGACCGGGGAGCTGTTTTTT
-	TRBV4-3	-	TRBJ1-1	CASSPRGYGDTEAFF	TGCGCCAGCAGCCCCCGGGGGTACGGGGACACTGAAGCTTTCTTT
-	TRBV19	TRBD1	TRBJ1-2	CASSQEPGTASFLYGYTF	TGTGCCAGTAGCCAGGAGCCCGGGACAGCATCTTTCCTCTATGGCTACACCTTC
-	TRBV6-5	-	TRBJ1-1	CASSYNRAVTEAFF	TGTGCCAGCAGTTATAATCGTGCAGTTACTGAAGCTTTCTTT
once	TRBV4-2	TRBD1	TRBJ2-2	CASSPLGTGTNTGELFF	TGTGCCAGCAGCCCCCTGGGGACAGGGACAAACACCGGGGAGCTGTTTTTT
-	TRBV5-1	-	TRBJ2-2	CASSFHEPNTGELFF	TGCGCCAGCAGCTTCCATGAGCCGAACACCGGGGAGCTGTTTTTT
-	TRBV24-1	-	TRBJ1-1	CATSDWQGTEAFF	TGTGCCACCAGTGATTGGCAGGGCACTGAAGCTTTCTTT
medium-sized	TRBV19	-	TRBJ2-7	CATSPGTQDTSYEQYF	TGTGCCACCTCCCCGGGGACACAAGATACATCCTACGAGCAGTACTTC
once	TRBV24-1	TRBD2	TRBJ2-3	CATSESGLAGDTDTQYF	TGTGCCACCAGTGAATCGGGACTAGCGGGGGACACAGATACGCAGTATTTT
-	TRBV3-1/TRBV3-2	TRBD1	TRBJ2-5	CASSLLTGPETQYF	TGTGCCAGCAGCCTCCTGACAGGGCCCGAGACCCAGTACTTC
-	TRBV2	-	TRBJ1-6	CASSPRTAYNSPLHF	TGTGCCAGTAGCCCAAGGACAGCCTATAATTCACCCCTCCACTTT
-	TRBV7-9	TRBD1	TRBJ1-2	CASSFTGAWDGYTF	TGTGCCAGCAGCTTCACAGGGGCCTGGGATGGCTACACCTTC
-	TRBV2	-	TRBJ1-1	CASSEMGRVTEAFF	TGTGCCAGCAGTGAAATGGGCAGGGTAACTGAAGCTTTCTTT
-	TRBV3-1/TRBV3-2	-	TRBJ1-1	CASSQDLRVAGMNTEAFF	TGTGCCAGCAGCCAAGATCTAAGGGTCGCTGGAATGAACACTGAAGCTTTCTTT
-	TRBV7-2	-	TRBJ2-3	CASSLGPAGASDTQYF	TGTGCCAGCAGCTTAGGGCCGGCGGGGGCATCAGATACGCAGTATTTT
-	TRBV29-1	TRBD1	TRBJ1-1	CSVEVGQSTEAFF	TGCAGCGTTGAAGTGGGACAGAGCACTGAAGCTTTCTTT
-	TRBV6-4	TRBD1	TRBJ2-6	CASSLDRAGANVLTF	TGTGCCAGCAGCTTGGACAGGGCTGGGGCCAACGTCCTGACTTTC
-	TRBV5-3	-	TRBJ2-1	CARSSGSASEREQFF	TGTGCCAGAAGTTCTGGGTCCGCGTCTGAGAGAGAGCAGTTCTTC
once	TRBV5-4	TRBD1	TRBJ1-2	CASSLAGTEYGYTF	TGTGCCAGCAGCTTGGCCGGGACAGAGTATGGCTACACCTTC
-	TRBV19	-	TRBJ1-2	CASSPQPGPYGYTF	TGTGCCAGTAGCCCTCAACCGGGTCCCTATGGCTACACCTTC
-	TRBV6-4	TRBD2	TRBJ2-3	CASSENEAGATDTQYF	TGTGCCAGCAGTGAGAATGAAGCGGGGGCCACAGATACGCAGTATTTT
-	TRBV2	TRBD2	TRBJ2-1	CASSERWRGSGNEQFF	TGTGCCAGCAGTGAAAGATGGCGGGGGTCTGGCAATGAGCAGTTCTTC
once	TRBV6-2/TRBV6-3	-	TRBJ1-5	CASSYASVRYSNQPQHF	TGTGCCAGCAGTTACGCGTCTGTACGGTATAGCAATCAGCCCCAGCATTTT
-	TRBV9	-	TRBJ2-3	CASSVGVGVTDTQYF	TGTGCCAGCAGCGTCGGGGTGGGAGTCACAGATACGCAGTATTTT
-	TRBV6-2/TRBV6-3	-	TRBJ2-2	CASSYVRPNTGELFF	TGTGCCAGCAGTTACGTCAGGCCCAACACCGGGGAGCTGTTTTTT
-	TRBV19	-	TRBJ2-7	CASSSSVEQYF	TGTGCCAGTAGTAGCAGTGTGGAGCAGTACTTC
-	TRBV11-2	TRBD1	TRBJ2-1	CASSLNPGQGSYNEQFF	TGTGCCAGCAGCTTAAACCCGGGACAGGGTTCATACAATGAGCAGTTCTTC
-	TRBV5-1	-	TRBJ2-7	CASSPYTAYEQYF	TGCGCCAGCAGCCCTTACACGGCCTACGAGCAGTACTTC
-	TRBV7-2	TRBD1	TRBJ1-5	CASSSGGGPNQPQHF	TGTGCCAGCAGCTCAGGGGGAGGGCCTAATCAGCCCCAGCATTTT
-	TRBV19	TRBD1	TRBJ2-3	CASSTSWTGNTDTQYF	TGTGCCAGTAGTACCTCATGGACAGGGAACACAGATACGCAGTATTTT
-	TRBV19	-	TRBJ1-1	CASSIKGGRGAEAFF	TGTGCCAGTAGTATAAAGGGAGGAAGGGGTGCTGAAGCTTTCTTT
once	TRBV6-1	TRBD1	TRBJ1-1	CASSEAQGQGAEAFF	TGTGCCAGCAGTGAAGCGCAGGGACAGGGGGCTGAAGCTTTCTTT